This passage covers 10 T cell receptor beta chains from one sample sequenced in a study of Graves' ophthalmopathy and Graves' hyperthyroidism. For repertoire sequencing, the TCR beta CDR3 regions were amplified from RNA transcripts. The authors performed first-round RT-PCR with HTBI primers and then a second-round multiplex PCR. TCRdb ran MiXCR on the multiplex PCR reads and lists one entry per CDR3 protein. This table holds over 450,000 distinct CDR3 sequences, approximately 15% found once. The sequenced sample was blood. The receptor set was obtained from a woman aged 25 to 39 with Graves' ophthalmopathy.

This clonotype was recorded at least ten times. The chain recombines TRBV2 with TRBJ1-3; tentative D call: TRBD1 (6 bases). The V gene's germline CDR1 is SNHLY and CDR2 FYNNEI. The CDR3 extends over 14 amino acids. With 4 bases removed from V and 8 bases from J, the gap between germline ends came to 15 bases. Written as DNA, the CDR3 is TGTGCCAGCAGTGCAGGGGCGAGTAGTGACACCATATATTTT. The encoded protein is CASSAGASSDTIYF.

For this clonotype: A read error may be the cause here, since a much bigger clone is one base away. This rearrangement joins TRBV12-3 or TRBV12-4 to TRBJ2-7; a weak D match, TRBD2 (5 bases). Deletions cut 6 bases from V and 2 bases from J, with 14 bases between. The CDR3 totals 14 residues. CDR3 region: CASSMIAWPYEQYF. As DNA, the CDR3 is TGTGCCAGCAGCATGATAGCGTGGCCCTACGAGCAGTACTTC.

The genes are TRBV30 and TRBJ1-1; tentative D call: TRBD1 (5 bases). Germline V gene sequence: CDR1 GTSNPN, CDR2 SVGIG (reference sequence). This CDR3 has 13 residues. V dropped 5 bases and J dropped 1 base, with 11 bases sitting between them. CDR3 in amino acids: CAWGDGTNTEAFF. In DNA form, the CDR3 reads TGTGCCTGGGGGGACGGCACGAACACTGAAGCTTTCTTT.

This clonotype was seen a few times. The chain has TRBV6-1 and TRBJ1-2; D unclear. Germline assignment: CDR1 MNHNS and CDR2 SASEGT. Trimming shortened V by 0 bases and J by 2 bases, and 4 bases separated the two germline ends. The CDR3 runs 13 residues. This CDR3 reads CASSEAQNYGYTF. CDR3 nucleotide sequence: TGTGCCAGCAGTGAAGCGCAGAACTATGGCTACACCTTC.

This clonotype was observed at least ten times. This chain links TRBV7-9 with TRBJ1-1, with a possible D match to TRBD1 (6 bases). This CDR3 has 13 residues. Germline assignment: CDR1 SEHNR and CDR2 FQNEAQ (reference sequence). The V end was cut by 5 bases, the J end by 5 bases, with 12 bases between. CDR3 loop: CASSLRGGTEAFF. Written as DNA, the CDR3 is TGTGCCAGCAGCCTCAGGGGAGGGACTGAAGCTTTCTTT.

This chain connects TRBV3-1 to TRBJ1-6, with unresolved D. The V end was cut by 0 bases, the J end by 11 bases, with 11 bases between. The CDR3 extends over 14 amino acids. The germline gives CDR1 LGHDT, CDR2 YNNKEL (reference sequence). The chain's CDR3 is CASSQDRIPTPLHF. The CDR3 DNA reads as TGTGCCAGCAGCCAAGACCGCATTCCGACACCCCTCCACTTT.

This clonotype was seen many times. A much larger clone differs from this one at a single base, so this may be a read error. The chain couples TRBV2 to TRBJ1-2; D uncertain. The V end was cut by 2 bases, the J end by 4 bases, with 8 bases between. The germline V gene encodes CDR1 SNHLY and CDR2 FYNNEI. The CDR3 spans 13 residues. The CDR3 bases are TGTGCCAGCAGTGAAAATGGCACCTATGGCTACACCTTC. As protein: CASSENGTYGYTF.

Many counts were recorded for this clonotype. The rearrangement uses TRBV28 and TRBJ1-6; D uncertain. This CDR3 is built from 14 residues. V was cut by 4 bases and J by 1 base, with 5 bases left in between. In germline, CDR1 is MDHEN, CDR2 SYDVKM. CDR3 amino acids: CASSSVSYNSPLHF. DNA for the CDR3: TGTGCCAGCAGTTCCGTATCCTATAATTCACCCCTCCACTTT.

The rearrangement joins TRBV28 to TRBJ2-1; D not certain. CDR3 length: 17 residues. Germline V gives CDR1 MDHEN, CDR2 SYDVKM. The ends were cut back, 2 bases at V and 0 bases at J, with 14 bases in the middle. CDR3 loop: CASSLDFGGDSYNEQFF. CDR3 nucleotides: TGTGCCAGCAGTTTAGATTTCGGCGGAGACTCCTACAATGAGCAGTTCTTC. The full variable domain, with the rest looked up from reference TRBV28 and TRBJ2-1, is DVKVTQSSRYLVKRTGEKVFLECVQDMDHENMFWYRQDPGLGLRLIYFSYDVKMKEKGDIPEGYSVSREKKERFSLILESASTNQTSMYLCASSLDFGGDSYNEQFFGPGTRLTVL.

Many counts were recorded for this clonotype. J is TRBJ2-6 and V is TRBV20-1; D may be TRBD1 or TRBD2 (5 bases each). V lost 6 bases and J 0 bases, leaving 15 bases between the germline ends. The CDR3 runs 16 residues. Looked up from germline, CDR1 is DFQATT and CDR2 is SNEGSKA (reference sequence). The CDR3 here is CSAEGRPSSGANVLTF. The CDR3, as DNA: TGCAGTGCAGAGGGACGGCCGAGCTCTGGGGCCAACGTCCTGACTTTC.